The clone carrying this T cell receptor beta chain was detected only once. As yet, its antigen is unknown. Sequenced by immunoSEQ multiplex PCR; TCRdb stores in-frame clones only, minus some. The table has about 78,000 clones, around four fifths seen once. This entry comes from a study of identifying expanded T cells in peripheral blood. No infections or other immune events were documented during collection. Findings and caveats of the study: Differentially abundant clones: 1 to 1.5 between replicates, about 16 at approximately 13 days, less than 25 at four. Across healthy donors, higher total template counts meant significantly greater approximately two-week count variance.

CDR1 is SGHVS and CDR2 is FQNEAQ in the germline V gene. This CDR3 contains 17 residues. Trimming at V came to 2 bases and at J to 4 bases, leaving 8 bases not matched to a gene. Sequencing was done on a sample of blood. The chain carries TRBV7-8 and TRBJ2-2; 9 bases align to TRBD1. The receptor was isolated from a person between 18 and 75 years old in good health. CDR3 bases: TGTGCCAGCAGCTTACTGGGACAGGGCGTCAGCACCGGGGAGCTGTTTTTT. Protein: CASSLLGQGVSTGELFF.